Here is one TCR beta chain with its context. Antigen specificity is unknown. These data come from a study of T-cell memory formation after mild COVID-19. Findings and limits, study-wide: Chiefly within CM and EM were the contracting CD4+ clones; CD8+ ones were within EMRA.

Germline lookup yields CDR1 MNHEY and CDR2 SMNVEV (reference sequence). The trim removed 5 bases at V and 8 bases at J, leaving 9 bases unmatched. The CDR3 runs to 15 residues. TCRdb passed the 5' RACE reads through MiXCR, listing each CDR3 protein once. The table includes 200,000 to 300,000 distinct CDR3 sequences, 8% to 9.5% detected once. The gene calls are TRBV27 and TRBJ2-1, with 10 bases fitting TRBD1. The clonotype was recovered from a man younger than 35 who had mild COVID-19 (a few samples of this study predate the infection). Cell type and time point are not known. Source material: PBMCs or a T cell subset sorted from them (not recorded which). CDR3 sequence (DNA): TGTGCCAGCAGTCCTGGGACAGGGGCTCTCCATGAGCAGTTCTTC. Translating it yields CASSPGTGALHEQFF.